One sample yielded the 21 T cell receptor beta chains listed below, sequenced in a study of blood T cell repertoires in COVID-19. This table comes from immunoSEQ multiplex PCR, and its TCRdb copy is limited to in-frame clones, with some not included. The data show about 55,000 clones, more than 80% seen once. The specimen was peripheral blood. All receptors derive from a human donor in a cohort sampled during active COVID-19.

V and J are TRBV3-1 (or the pseudogene TRBV3-2) and TRBJ2-7; 8 bases align to TRBD2. J gave up 4 bases and V 1 base, and 9 bases lay outside the gene matches. Per germline, CDR1 LGHDT and CDR2 YNNKEL (reference sequence). The CDR3 contains 16 residues. CDR3 sequence: CASSQGSSGWMYEQYF. As DNA, the CDR3 is TGTGCCAGCAGCCAAGGGTCTAGCGGGTGGATGTACGAGCAGTACTTC.

The J gene is TRBJ2-1, the V gene TRBV28; possible D gene TRBD2, 5 bases. The germline V gene has CDR1 MDHEN and CDR2 SYDVKM. The ends were cut back, 2 bases at V and 4 bases at J, with 6 bases in the middle. The CDR3 has 13 residues. The CDR3 DNA follows: TGTGCCAGCAGTTTAGGCGGGTACAATGAGCAGTTCTTC. This translates into CASSLGGYNEQFF.

This clone was detected a few times. The chain links TRBV28 to TRBJ2-7; no definite D call. The CDR3 runs 11 residues. V lost 6 bases and J lost 3, with 6 bases in between. Germline CDR1 is MDHEN and CDR2 is SYDVKM. Here the CDR3 reads CASRSHYEQYF. Here the CDR3 DNA reads TGTGCCAGCAGGTCCCACTACGAGCAGTACTTC.

The CDR3: CASSKALRQGAMGYTF. Here the CDR3 DNA reads TGTGCCAGCAGCAAAGCGCTTCGACAGGGGGCGATGGGCTACACCTTC. The rearrangement links TRBV21-1 to TRBJ1-2; whether TRBD1, the table's D call, matches the DNA was not checked. TRBV21-1 represents a pseudogene. The CDR3 is made up of 16 amino acids.

The chain recombines TRBV5-4 with TRBJ1-4; TRBD1 matches 9 bases. This CDR3 has 14 residues. The V gene end was trimmed by 3 bases and the J gene end by 5 bases; junction bases not matched to a gene: 2. Germline lookup yields CDR1 SGHNT and CDR2 YYREEE (reference sequence). Here the CDR3 reads CASSSGQGNEKLFF. In nucleotides, the CDR3 is TGTGCCAGCAGCTCAGGACAGGGGAATGAAAAACTGTTTTTT.

The chain combines TRBV5-1 with TRBJ1-2, with D unclear. V shed 4 bases and J shed 6 bases, with 16 bases lying between them. This CDR3 is 14 amino acids long. The germline gives CDR1 SGHRS, CDR2 YFSETQ. CDR3 sequence (DNA): TGCGCCAGCAGCGTGGACTTGGCGGGGAATGGCTACACCTTC. Translating it yields CASSVDLAGNGYTF.

The DNA for the CDR3 is TGTGCCAGCAGCTTAGGAGGAGGTGATTCACCCCTCCACTTT. The encoded protein is CASSLGGGDSPLHF. The chain links TRBV7-9 to TRBJ1-6; D uncertain. V gave up 1 base and J gave up 8 bases, with 9 bases separating them. Looked up from germline, CDR1 is SEHNR and CDR2 is FQNEAQ (reference sequence). The length of the CDR3 is 14 residues.

The rearrangement links TRBV7-2 to TRBJ2-3; D unresolved. The CDR3 is 13 residues long. V was cut by 2 bases and J by 5 bases, with 8 bases left in between. Germline V gene data show CDR1 as SGHTA and CDR2 as FQGNSA. CDR3 in DNA: TGTGCCAGCAGCTTAATTCGAGAAGATACGCAGTATTTT. Translation: CASSLIREDTQYF.

The chain employs TRBV5-1 and TRBJ2-6; D might be TRBD1 (6 bases). V lost 3 bases to trimming and J lost 0 bases, with 10 bases between them. Germline values: CDR1 SGHRS, CDR2 YFSETQ. The CDR3 totals 16 residues. CDR3 DNA sequence: TGCGCCAGCAGCTCACAGGGTACCTCTGGGGCCAACGTCCTGACTTTC. Amino acid sequence: CASSSQGTSGANVLTF.

This clone was found a few times. V and J are TRBV27 and TRBJ2-1; D perhaps matches TRBD1 (6 bases). In germline, CDR1 is MNHEY, CDR2 SMNVEV (reference sequence). This CDR3 has 12 amino acids. V was shortened by 4 bases and J by 8 bases, with 9 bases between the two germline ends. Written as DNA, the CDR3 is TGTGCCAGCAGTTCCAGGGGTCATGAGCAGTTCTTC. It encodes CASSSRGHEQFF.

The V gene is TRBV29-1, the J gene TRBJ1-1, with a possible D match to TRBD1 (6 bases). Trimming stripped 6 bases from V and 3 bases from J, with 14 bases between. The CDR3 runs 13 residues. Germline CDR1 SQVTM, CDR2 ANQGSEA. The CDR3 DNA follows: TGCAGCGTCGCGACAGGTAGGGACACTGAAGCTTTCTTT. Its protein product is CSVATGRDTEAFF.

Written as DNA, the CDR3 is TGTGCCAGCAGCCTTCTCGGGGGCAATGAGCAGTTCTTC. Protein sequence: CASSLLGGNEQFF. This chain uses TRBV3-1 (or the pseudogene TRBV3-2) with TRBJ2-1; maybe TRBD2 (6 bases). Trimming shortened V by 4 bases and J by 6 bases, and 10 bases separated the two germline ends. The CDR3 is 13 residues long. CDR1 is LGHDT, CDR2 YNNKEL, per germline (reference sequence).

The gene calls are TRBV27 and TRBJ2-1; 12 nucleotides match TRBD2. CDR3 length: 16 amino acids. Per germline, CDR1 MNHEY and CDR2 SMNVEV (reference sequence). V dropped 7 bases and J dropped 2; count of bases not matched to a gene: 6. For the CDR3, the DNA is TGTGCCAGCAACCCGACTAGCGGGAGAACCTACAATGAGCAGTTCTTC. Translated, it gives CASNPTSGRTYNEQFF.

J is TRBJ2-6 and V is TRBV3-1 (or the pseudogene TRBV3-2), with D unresolved. Looked up from germline, CDR1 is LGHDT and CDR2 is YNNKEL (reference sequence). The CDR3 has 16 amino acids. Trimming shortened V by 4 bases and J by 5 bases, and 15 bases separated the two germline ends. CDR3 amino acids: CASSPQRELWANVLTF. DNA of the CDR3: TGTGCCAGCAGCCCACAGAGAGAGCTTTGGGCCAACGTCCTGACTTTC.

The V gene is TRBV28, the J gene TRBJ1-1, with D possibly being TRBD1 (6 bases). Germline V gene sequence: CDR1 MDHEN, CDR2 SYDVKM. This CDR3 is 12 amino acids long. Between the trimmed V and J ends, which lost 7 bases and 7 bases, there was a span of 13 bases. The chain's CDR3 is CASKVEGGEAFF. The CDR3, as DNA: TGTGCCAGCAAAGTAGAAGGGGGTGAAGCTTTCTTT.

V gene TRBV5-8 combines with J gene TRBJ2-7; 8 positions match TRBD2. The V gene end was trimmed by 9 bases and the J gene end by 7 bases; junction bases not matched to a gene: 9. CDR1 and CDR2 from the germline V gene are SGHTS and YDEGEE. The CDR3 consists of 12 residues. CDR3 sequence reads: CATQAGVGEQYF. Written as DNA, the CDR3 is TGTGCCACTCAAGCGGGGGTGGGGGAGCAGTACTTC.

CDR3 nucleotide sequence: TGTGCCAGCTCACCCGGAACAGGGGGCCTCACTGAAGCTTTCTTT. This sequence encodes CASSPGTGGLTEAFF. The rearrangement links TRBV18 to TRBJ1-1, with TRBD1 matching 9 bases. Germline assignment: CDR1 KGHSH and CDR2 LQKENI. The CDR3 covers 15 residues. V was clipped by 3 bases and J by 4 bases; unmatched bases: 6. The whole variable domain, remainder taken from reference TRBV18 and TRBJ1-1, is NAGVMQNPRHLVRRRGQEARLRCSPMKGHSHVYWYRQLPEEGLKFMVYLQKENIIDESGMPKERFSAEFPKEGPSILRIQQVVRGDSAAYFCASSPGTGGLTEAFFGQGTRLTVV.

The genes are TRBV29-1 and TRBJ2-2, with D unclear. The CDR3 has 12 amino acids. In germline, CDR1 is SQVTM, CDR2 ANQGSEA. Trimming stripped 7 bases from V and 1 base from J, with 7 bases between. CDR3 residues: CSAEKNTGELFF. CDR3 DNA: TGCAGCGCCGAGAAGAACACCGGGGAGCTGTTTTTT.

A few counts support this clone. The chain employs TRBV28 and TRBJ1-2; TRBD1 matches at 8 bases. The CDR3 runs to 14 residues. J lost 7 bases, V lost 4 bases, and 8 bases had no gene match. CDR1 MDHEN and CDR2 SYDVKM come from the germline V gene. The CDR3 is CASSSPQGALGYTF. The CDR3 DNA reads TGTGCCAGCAGTTCTCCTCAGGGGGCTCTTGGCTACACCTTC.

This clone was seen more than once but under ten times. The V gene is TRBV3-1 (or the pseudogene TRBV3-2), the J gene TRBJ1-5, with D perhaps TRBD1 (5 bases). Germline-derived CDR1 and CDR2 are LGHDT and YNNKEL (reference sequence). This CDR3 contains 15 residues. Trimming pared 1 base from V and 3 bases from J, leaving 10 bases between. Here the CDR3 reads CASSQGEGNNQPQHF. DNA of the CDR3: TGTGCCAGCAGCCAAGGGGAGGGGAACAATCAGCCCCAGCATTTT.

V is TRBV5-5 and J is TRBJ2-7; 9 bases align to TRBD1. Per the germline V gene, CDR1 is SGHKS and CDR2 is YYEKEE (reference sequence). The V segment lost 4 bases and the J segment 5 bases; nucleotides outside the gene matches: 7. The CDR3 is made up of 14 amino acids. This CDR3 reads CASSGGQGRNEQYF. CDR3 sequence (DNA): TGTGCCAGCAGCGGAGGACAGGGGCGGAACGAGCAGTACTTC. The full variable domain, in which reference TRBV5-5 and TRBJ2-7 provide the parts outside the CDR3, is DAGVTQSPTHLIKTRGQQVTLRCSPISGHKSVSWYQQVLGQGPQFIFQYYEKEERGRGNFPDRFSARQFPNYSSELNVNALLLGDSALYLCASSGGQGRNEQYFGPGTRLTVT.